The 17 T cell receptor beta chains listed next were all sequenced from one sample in a study of T cells in Graves' hyperthyroidism and ophthalmopathy. RNA transcripts were the template for amplifying TCR beta CDR3 regions. RT-PCR in the first round (using the HTBI primer set) targeted the TCR CDR3. TCRdb reprocessed the multiplex PCR reads via MiXCR and lists one record per CDR3 protein. The data hold about 350,000 distinct CDR3 sequences, with 15% to 20% observed a single time. Sequencing was carried out using blood. Source of these receptors: a woman between 40 and 50 years old with Graves' ophthalmopathy.

Ten or more counts support this clonotype. This chain connects TRBV11-2 to TRBJ2-7; D gene uncertain. Germline loops: CDR1 SGHAT, CDR2 FQNNGV. CDR3 length: 13 amino acids. The V gene lost 4 bases and the J gene lost 5 bases, with 12 bases spanning the gap. This chain's CDR3 is CASSSYSPNEQYF. The CDR3 DNA sequence: TGTGCCAGCAGCTCCTACTCTCCCAACGAGCAGTACTTC. The full variable domain, its missing parts supplied by reference TRBV11-2 and TRBJ2-7, is EAGVAQSPRYKIIEKRQSVAFWCNPISGHATLYWYQQILGQGPKLLIQFQNNGVVDDSQLPKDRFSAERLKGVDSTLKIQPAKLEDSAVYLCASSSYSPNEQYFGPGTRLTVT.

In this sample, this clonotype turned up many times. CDR3 region: CASNPGTSVSYEQYF. CDR3 sequence (DNA): TGTGCCAGTAATCCCGGGACTAGCGTGTCCTACGAGCAGTACTTC. The rearrangement links TRBV19 to TRBJ2-7; 10 positions agree with TRBD2. CDR3 length equals 15 residues. The germline V gene has CDR1 LNHDA and CDR2 SQIVND (reference sequence). The J segment lost 1 base and the V segment lost 7 bases, leaving 7 bases of the junction unmatched.

At least ten counts were recorded for this clonotype. A clone one base away is much larger, so this may be a read error. The V and J genes are TRBV12-3 or TRBV12-4 and TRBJ2-5; D unclear. The CDR3 runs to 12 residues. Trimming took off 3 bases at V and 5 bases at J, with 7 bases between the two ends. CDR3 bases: TGTGCCAGCAGTTTCGCGCGGGAGACCCAGTACTTC. Its protein product is CASSFARETQYF.

The chain joins TRBV20-1 to TRBJ1-2; 8 nucleotides line up with TRBD1. Looked up from germline, CDR1 is DFQATT and CDR2 is SNEGSKA (reference sequence). With V trimmed by 4 bases and J by 7 bases, 11 bases remained unmatched. The CDR3 length is 14 residues. DNA for the CDR3: TGCAGTGCTACCCCGGACAGGGAGATTGGTGGCTACACCTTC. Translating it yields CSATPDREIGGYTF.

This clonotype was detected ten times or more. The V call is TRBV30, the J call TRBJ1-1, with a weak D call TRBD1 (6 bases). Germline CDR1 reads GTSNPN; CDR2 reads SVGIG (reference sequence). V was trimmed by 4 bases and J by 2 bases, leaving 14 bases between them. This CDR3 comprises 14 residues. The CDR3 coding sequence is TGTGCCTGGACGTCGGACAGATTAAACACTGAAGCTTTCTTT. It yields the protein CAWTSDRLNTEAFF.

The sample holds many counts of this clonotype. Likely a read error: the CDR3 ends without its conserved phenylalanine or tryptophan. This sequence joins TRBV12-3 or TRBV12-4 and TRBJ2-5; D is unclear. CDR3 length: 12 amino acids. Trimming removed 6 bases at V and 5 bases at J, with 10 bases between. CDR3 in amino acids: CASRAGRETQYL. CDR3 DNA: TGTGCCAGCAGGGCAGGAAGGGAGACCCAGTACCTC.

This clonotype was recorded many times. This chain uses TRBV10-1 with TRBJ2-7; either TRBD1 or TRBD2 may supply D (7 bases each). Per germline, CDR1 WNHNN and CDR2 SYGVQD (reference sequence). V lost 5 bases and J 6 bases, leaving 11 bases between the germline ends. There are 12 residues in the CDR3. CDR3 sequence reads: CASSTGEGEQYF. CDR3 nucleotide sequence: TGCGCCAGCAGTACAGGGGAGGGCGAGCAGTACTTC.

The rearrangement uses TRBV20-1 and TRBJ2-5; TRBD1 aligns across 10 bases. V dropped 6 bases and J dropped 4; count of bases not matched to a gene: 5. The germline V gene encodes CDR1 DFQATT and CDR2 SNEGSKA (reference sequence). This CDR3 has 13 residues. The CDR3 here is CSAWDRGTETQYF. The CDR3 DNA follows: TGCAGTGCGTGGGACAGGGGAACAGAGACCCAGTACTTC.

This chain joins TRBV27 and TRBJ1-1; D is uncertain. In germline, CDR1 is MNHEY, CDR2 SMNVEV (reference sequence). V shed 7 bases and J shed 2 bases, with 14 bases lying between them. The CDR3 covers 14 residues. This CDR3 is CASIRSTANTEAFF. Here the CDR3 DNA reads TGTGCCAGCATCCGTTCCACAGCCAACACTGAAGCTTTCTTT.

J is TRBJ1-6 and V is TRBV7-2, with 10 nucleotides matching TRBD1. V gave up 3 bases and J gave up 9 bases; unmatched junction bases: 2. CDR1 and CDR2 (germline): SGHTA, FQGNSA. The CDR3 consists of 14 residues. In DNA form, the CDR3 reads TGTGCCAGCAGCTTGGGGACAGGGGTTTCACCCCTCCACTTT. Translating gives CASSLGTGVSPLHF.

This clonotype came up many times. The gene calls are TRBV27 and TRBJ1-5; no clear D gene. Per the germline V gene, CDR1 is MNHEY and CDR2 is SMNVEV (reference sequence). This CDR3 is built from 15 residues. The germline V and J ends were trimmed by 5 bases and 0 bases, with 11 bases remaining between them. The CDR3 DNA is TGTGCCAGCAGTCTTTACGGCCATAGCAATCAGCCCCAGCATTTT. This sequence encodes CASSLYGHSNQPQHF.

This clonotype was counted ten times or more. The rearrangement uses TRBV12-3 or TRBV12-4 and TRBJ2-7; weak D call: TRBD1 (5 bases). The CDR3 is made up of 15 amino acids. V shed 7 bases and J shed 0 bases, with 16 bases lying between them. The CDR3 DNA is TGTGCCAGCAAGAAGGGGTCGGAGAGCTCCTACGAGCAGTACTTC. This sequence encodes CASKKGSESSYEQYF.

Ten or more counts support this clonotype. In DNA, the CDR3 is TGTGCCAGCAGGATGAGGGCCGGGGAGCTGTTTTTT. It translates to CASRMRAGELFF. V is TRBV12-3 or TRBV12-4 and J is TRBJ2-2; D is possibly TRBD2 (5 bases). The V gene lost 6 bases and the J gene lost 6 bases, with 8 bases spanning the gap. The CDR3 sequence is 12 residues long.

This clonotype was observed many times. The CDR3 region is CASSFAGRTETQYF. CDR3 DNA: TGTGCCAGCAGCTTCGCGGGCCGGACGGAGACCCAGTACTTC. The V call is TRBV28, the J call TRBJ2-5; tentative D call: TRBD2 (5 bases). Trimming stripped 6 bases from V and 5 bases from J, with 16 bases between. Germline V CDR1 and CDR2: MDHEN, SYDVKM. The CDR3 spans 14 residues.

This clonotype appeared a few times. The conserved phenylalanine or tryptophan is not found at the CDR3 terminus, so this likely reflects a read error. The chain is built from TRBV2 and TRBJ2-7; TRBD2 matches 7 bases. The CDR3 length is 14 residues. The V gene end was trimmed by 7 bases and the J gene end by 0 bases; junction bases not matched to a gene: 6. Germline CDR1 reads SNHLY; CDR2 reads FYNNEI. CDR3 region: CASMGGRASYEQYS. CDR3 DNA sequence: TGTGCCAGCATGGGTGGGAGGGCCTCCTACGAGCAGTACTCC.

This clonotype appeared many times. The J gene is TRBJ2-5, the V gene TRBV29-1; possible D gene TRBD1, 6 bases. The CDR3 has 13 amino acids. V was clipped by 3 bases and J by 5 bases, with 13 bases between them. Germline CDR1 reads SQVTM; CDR2 reads ANQGSEA. The CDR3 spells CSVDDRRRETQYF. Written as DNA, the CDR3 is TGCAGCGTTGATGACAGGCGACGGGAGACCCAGTACTTC.

CDR3 loop: CASSGELLGSPLHF. DNA for the CDR3: TGTGCCAGCAGTGGGGAACTCTTGGGTTCACCCCTCCACTTT. The J gene is TRBJ1-6, the V gene TRBV2; D is undetermined. V was clipped by 4 bases and J by 9 bases, with 13 bases between them. The CDR3 length is 14 residues. CDR1 and CDR2 from the germline V gene are SNHLY and FYNNEI.